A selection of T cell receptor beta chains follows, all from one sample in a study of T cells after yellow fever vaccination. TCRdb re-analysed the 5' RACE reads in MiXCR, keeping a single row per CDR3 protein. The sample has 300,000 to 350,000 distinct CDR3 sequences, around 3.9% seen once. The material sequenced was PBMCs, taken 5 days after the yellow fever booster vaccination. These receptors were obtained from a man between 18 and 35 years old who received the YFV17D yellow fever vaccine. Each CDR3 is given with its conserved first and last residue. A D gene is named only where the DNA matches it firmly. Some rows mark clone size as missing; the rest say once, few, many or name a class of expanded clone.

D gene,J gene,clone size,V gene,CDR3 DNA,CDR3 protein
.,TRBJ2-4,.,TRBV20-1,TGCGGGGGGCTAGCGGTACTAGCCAAAAACATTCAGTACTTC,CGGLAVLAKNIQYF
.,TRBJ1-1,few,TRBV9,TGTGCCAGCAGCCCCCACAGGGTGAACACTGAAGCTTTCTTT,CASSPHRVNTEAFF
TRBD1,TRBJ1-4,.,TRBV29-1,TGCAGCGTTGGGGGACAGCGTAATGAAAAACTGTTTTTT,CSVGGQRNEKLFF
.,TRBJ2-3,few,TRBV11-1,TGTGCCAGCAGCCTTCCGATCACAGATACGCAGTATTTT,CASSLPITDTQYF
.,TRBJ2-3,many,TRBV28,TGTGCCAGCAGTTTATGGGGGACATCCCCTAGCACAGATACGCAGTATTTT,CASSLWGTSPSTDTQYF
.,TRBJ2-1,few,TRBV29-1,TGCAGTAATCTATTGGGGAATGAGCAGTTCTTC,CSNLLGNEQFF
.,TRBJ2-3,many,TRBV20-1,TGCAGTACCCACCTTCGGGGGGCTAGTACAGATACGCAGTATTTT,CSTHLRGASTDTQYF
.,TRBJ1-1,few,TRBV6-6,TGTGCCAGCAGTTACCTCGGATTCGGAGGTGACACTGAAGCTTTCTTT,CASSYLGFGGDTEAFF
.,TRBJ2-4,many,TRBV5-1,TGCGCCAGCAGCTTGGATGGTTTCAGGGGCAAAAACATTCAGTACTTC,CASSLDGFRGKNIQYF
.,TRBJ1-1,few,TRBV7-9,TGTGCCAGCAGCTTAGTCGGGGGGGTTGGCACTGAAGCTTTCTTT,CASSLVGGVGTEAFF
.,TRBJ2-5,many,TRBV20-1,TGCAGTGCTAGAGTGGAGAATCAAGAGACCCAGTACTTC,CSARVENQETQYF
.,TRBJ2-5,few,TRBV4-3,TGCGCCAGCAGCACCCAGGGGAAAGGGGAATACCAAGAGACCCAGTACTTC,CASSTQGKGEYQETQYF
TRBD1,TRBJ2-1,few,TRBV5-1,TGCGCCAGCAGCTTACAGGGGGTGTCCTACAATGAGCAGTTCTTC,CASSLQGVSYNEQFF
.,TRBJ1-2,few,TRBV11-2,TGTGCCAGCAGCTTAGATCCGCAGGGTGGCTACACCTTC,CASSLDPQGGYTF
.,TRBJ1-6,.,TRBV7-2,TGTGCCAGCAGCTTCCACAGCTCCTATAATTCACCCCTCCACTTT,CASSFHSSYNSPLHF
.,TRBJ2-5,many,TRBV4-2,TGTGCCAGCAGCCAAGGGACGACTACACAAGAGACCCAGTACTTC,CASSQGTTTQETQYF
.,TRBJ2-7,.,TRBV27,TGTGCCAGCGCTGCGGGACAGTCCTACGAGCAGTACTTC,CASAAGQSYEQYF
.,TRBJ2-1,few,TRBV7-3,TGTGCCAGCAGCTCCCGACGGAGCTCCTACAATGAGCAGTTCTTC,CASSSRRSSYNEQFF